This passage covers 5 T cell receptor beta chains from one sample sequenced in a study of T cell responses to AZD1222 COVID-19 vaccine (dated by TCRdb to the early 2020s). The label giving this sample's time point can be read as: baseline before first vaccination. Receptor libraries were prepared by the immunoSEQ multiplex PCR assay. The table was pulled from immuneACCESS by TCRdb, which kept in-frame rearrangements only. Such tables lose some clones; where checked, under half of the loss comes from unresolved V genes, and the rest has no known cause. The table for this sample lists about 110,000 clones; around 90% of them were counted only once. About 3% of the sample goes to the ten largest clones. Material: peripheral blood, obtained on day 0 of AZD1222 vaccination. The receptors come from an adult in good health.

V is TRBV12-3 or TRBV12-4 and J is TRBJ1-4; D gene ambiguous. Trimming shortened V by 3 bases and J by 8 bases, and 10 bases separated the two germline ends. The CDR3 runs 13 residues. The CDR3 sequence: CASSLGLSEKLFF. The CDR3 coding sequence is TGTGCCAGCAGTTTGGGCCTATCCGAAAAACTGTTTTTT.

The rearrangement joins TRBV7-2 to TRBJ2-7; possibly TRBD1 or TRBD2 for D (6 bases each). The V gene's germline CDR1 is SGHTA and CDR2 FQGNSA. The CDR3 sequence is 15 residues long. V was pared by 1 base and J by 6 bases, with 16 bases between. This chain's CDR3 is CASSLGGGTAREQYF. The CDR3 DNA reads TGTGCCAGCAGCTTAGGAGGGGGGACGGCGCGCGAGCAGTACTTC.

This sequence joins TRBV9 and TRBJ1-1; perhaps TRBD1 as D (6 bases). V lost 4 bases and J lost 7, with 14 bases in between. The germline gives CDR1 SGDLS, CDR2 YYNGEE. The CDR3 runs to 13 residues. The CDR3 DNA sequence: TGTGCCAGCAGCAACGGGGGCGTCGGTGAAGCTTTCTTT. Translation gives CASSNGGVGEAFF.

In DNA form, the CDR3 reads TGTGCCAGCAGCTTAGGGGGACAGCTGAACAATGAGCAGTTCTTC. It translates to CASSLGGQLNNEQFF. The chain uses TRBV7-9 and TRBJ2-1; 7 nucleotides align to TRBD1. J was trimmed by 5 bases and V by 1 base; bases with no gene match: 5. Germline V gene lookup returns CDR1 SEHNR and CDR2 FQNEAQ (reference sequence). The CDR3 spans 15 residues.

This chain joins TRBV6-6 and TRBJ1-1, with a weak D call TRBD1 (5 bases). V gave up 10 bases and J gave up 5 bases, with 23 bases separating them. CDR1 MNHNY and CDR2 SVGAGI come from the germline V gene (reference sequence). This CDR3 spans 15 amino acids. CDR3 sequence reads: CATRDSGGTRTEAFF. CDR3 DNA: TGTGCCACTAGAGACTCGGGGGGGACCCGGACTGAAGCTTTCTTT.